The clone carrying this T cell receptor (beta chain) was found many times. The sample is drawn from a study of HIV-infected children after antiretroviral therapy interruption. V lost 2 bases and J lost 2, with 7 bases in between. Germline V gene data show CDR1 as WSHSY and CDR2 as SAAADI. CDR3 length equals 14 residues. The TCR library was built from RNA with a 3' RACE protocol and unique molecular identifiers. TCRdb processed the 3' RACE reads anew with MiXCR; each CDR3 protein has one entry. The sample has 14,000 to 15,000 distinct CDR3 sequences; 3% to 4% are singletons. Treatment of the sample: PENTA 11 planned treatment interruption arm or continuous ART arm.

The chain combines TRBV10-2 with TRBJ1-5; unclear D gene. The sample was CD45RO+ CD8+ T cells from PBMCs, pooled from several time points, taken from a donor given antiretroviral therapy, either interrupted or continuous. Noted subset: memory CD8+ CD45RO+ CD45RA- T cells. This clonotype was sampled from a pool of human donors with HIV. This CDR3 reads CASSEMEGNQPQHF. The CDR3 DNA follows: TGCGCCAGCAGTGAGATGGAGGGCAATCAGCCCCAGCATTTT.